A selection of T cell receptor beta chains follows, all from one sample in a study of vaccination effects on CD4 cells after COVID-19. The table came from immunoSEQ multiplex PCR; TCRdb's copy has only in-frame clones and leaves some out. Among fewer than 85,000 clones, roughly 79% were seen once, and the ten largest hold about 10%. The antigens of these receptors remain unknown. Material: CD4+ T cells from PBMCs cultured with SARS-CoV-2 spike peptides, obtained before COVID-19 vaccination. Receptors originate from a human donor who received a COVID-19 vaccine. The CDR3 runs from the conserved cysteine through the conserved F or W. D genes are given only for firm matches. Clone sizes are given selectively: once, few, many, or a class where the clone is expanded.

D: TRBD1; J: TRBJ1-2; V: TRBV30; size: .; CDR3: CAWNRRAGGYYGYTF; DNA: TGTGCCTGGAACCGCCGGGCAGGGGGATACTATGGCTACACCTTC
D: TRBD1; J: TRBJ1-2; V: TRBV9; size: few; CDR3: CASSPGTGAVGYTF; DNA: TGTGCCAGCAGCCCCGGGACAGGGGCCGTGGGCTACACCTTC
D: .; J: TRBJ2-2; V: TRBV25-1; size: few; CDR3: CASGTGINTGELFF; DNA: TGTGCCAGCGGAACAGGGATAAACACCGGGGAGCTGTTTTTT
D: .; J: TRBJ2-2; V: TRBV30; size: .; CDR3: CAWSVWGAKSGELFF; DNA: TGTGCCTGGAGTGTCTGGGGCGCGAAGTCCGGGGAGCTGTTTTTT
D: TRBD1; J: TRBJ2-5; V: TRBV12-5; size: .; CDR3: CASGQLTGAQETQYF; DNA: TGTGCTAGTGGTCAGTTGACAGGGGCTCAAGAGACCCAGTACTTC
D: TRBD2; J: TRBJ2-3; V: TRBV7-3; size: .; CDR3: CASSLAGGTDTQYF; DNA: TGTGCCAGCAGCTTAGCGGGGGGCACAGATACGCAGTATTTT
D: TRBD1; J: TRBJ2-4; V: TRBV2; size: .; CDR3: CASSVRQGAHIQYF; DNA: TGTGCCAGCAGTGTAAGACAGGGGGCACACATTCAGTACTTC
D: .; J: TRBJ1-1; V: TRBV7-2; size: .; CDR3: CASSLDGYTEAFF; DNA: TGTGCCAGCAGCTTGGACGGTTACACTGAAGCTTTCTTT
D: .; J: TRBJ2-3; V: TRBV2; size: .; CDR3: CASRGTITQYF; DNA: TGTGCCAGCAGAGGCACCATCACGCAGTATTTT
D: .; J: TRBJ1-4; V: TRBV3-1/TRBV3-2; size: .; CDR3: CASSQGNPPSRANEKLFF; DNA: TGTGCCAGCAGCCAAGGAAATCCTCCTTCTAGGGCTAATGAAAAACTGTTTTTT
D: .; J: TRBJ2-1; V: TRBV27; size: .; CDR3: CASIVLGPYYNEQFF; DNA: TGTGCCAGCATTGTTCTCGGGCCCTACTACAATGAGCAGTTCTTC
D: TRBD1; J: TRBJ2-6; V: TRBV30; size: .; CDR3: CAWKGGRISGANVLTF; DNA: TGTGCCTGGAAAGGGGGCCGAATATCTGGGGCCAACGTCCTGACTTTC
D: .; J: TRBJ1-1; V: TRBV5-1; size: .; CDR3: CASSFAVGVTEAFF; DNA: TGCGCCAGCAGCTTTGCAGTGGGAGTCACTGAAGCTTTCTTT
D: .; J: TRBJ1-3; V: TRBV5-1; size: .; CDR3: CASSPGKENTIYF; DNA: TGCGCCAGCAGCCCCGGAAAGGAAAACACCATATATTTT
D: .; J: TRBJ1-1; V: TRBV30; size: few; CDR3: CAWNRGAEAFF; DNA: TGTGCCTGGAATAGGGGGGCTGAAGCTTTCTTT
D: .; J: TRBJ1-6; V: TRBV9; size: .; CDR3: CASSVFSSSYNSPLHF; DNA: TGTGCCAGCAGCGTATTCTCGAGCTCCTATAATTCACCCCTCCACTTT
D: .; J: TRBJ2-2; V: TRBV5-1; size: .; CDR3: CASSLDTSGGSTGELFF; DNA: TGCGCCAGCAGCTTGGACACATCAGGGGGGAGCACCGGGGAGCTGTTTTTT
D: TRBD1; J: TRBJ1-1; V: TRBV6-2/TRBV6-3; size: few; CDR3: CASSYSTTGKAFF; DNA: TGTGCCAGCAGTTACTCAACGACAGGGAAAGCTTTCTTT
D: TRBD2; J: TRBJ2-3; V: TRBV5-1; size: once; CDR3: CASSLGLAGGESADTQYF; DNA: TGCGCCAGCAGCCTGGGACTAGCGGGGGGGGAGTCCGCAGATACGCAGTATTTT
D: .; J: TRBJ2-5; V: TRBV2; size: .; CDR3: CASSAAGVTQETQYF; DNA: TGTGCCAGCAGTGCGGCCGGGGTTACGCAAGAGACCCAGTACTTC
D: .; J: TRBJ2-6; V: TRBV5-1; size: .; CDR3: CASSFTSGFGANVLTF; DNA: TGCGCCAGCAGCTTTACTTCAGGGTTCGGGGCCAACGTCCTGACTTTC
D: .; J: TRBJ1-4; V: TRBV5-1; size: .; CDR3: CASSLYPTAGANEKLFF; DNA: TGCGCCAGCAGCTTGTACCCCACCGCAGGTGCTAATGAAAAACTGTTTTTT
D: .; J: TRBJ1-4; V: TRBV6-6; size: .; CDR3: CASSYGRENEKLFF; DNA: TGTGCCAGCAGTTATGGCAGGGAAAATGAAAAACTGTTTTTT
D: TRBD2; J: TRBJ2-3; V: TRBV30; size: once; CDR3: CAWSRGGAGEDTQYF; DNA: TGTGCCTGGAGTCGCGGGGGGGCCGGTGAAGATACGCAGTATTTT
D: .; J: TRBJ1-5; V: TRBV6-5; size: .; CDR3: CASSRQANQPQHF; DNA: TGTGCCAGCAGTCGACAGGCGAATCAGCCCCAGCATTTT
D: TRBD1; J: TRBJ2-6; V: TRBV6-2/TRBV6-3; size: .; CDR3: CASSLTGTGVQGANVLTF; DNA: TGTGCCAGCAGCTTGACGGGGACAGGGGTTCAAGGGGCCAACGTCCTGACTTTC
D: .; J: TRBJ1-1; V: TRBV19; size: .; CDR3: CASSMGAGGHTEAFF; DNA: TGTGCCAGTAGTATGGGAGCGGGGGGGCACACTGAAGCTTTCTTT
D: .; J: TRBJ2-2; V: TRBV12-3/TRBV12-4; size: .; CDR3: CASSLLGGGELFF; DNA: TGTGCCAGCAGTTTATTGGGGGGCGGGGAGCTGTTTTTT
D: .; J: TRBJ1-2; V: TRBV2; size: .; CDR3: CASSEETGPNYGYTF; DNA: TGTGCCAGCAGTGAGGAGACGGGACCAAACTATGGCTACACCTTC
D: TRBD1; J: TRBJ1-2; V: TRBV2; size: .; CDR3: CASREDRNYGYTF; DNA: TGTGCCAGCAGGGAGGACAGGAACTATGGCTACACCTTC
D: TRBD1; J: TRBJ1-2; V: TRBV4-2; size: .; CDR3: CASSQGTGNYGYTF; DNA: TGTGCCAGCAGCCAAGGGACAGGGAACTATGGCTACACCTTC
D: TRBD1; J: TRBJ1-3; V: TRBV28; size: .; CDR3: CASRPTGGASGNTIYF; DNA: TGTGCCAGCAGGCCAACAGGGGGCGCTTCTGGAAACACCATATATTTT
D: .; J: TRBJ1-1; V: TRBV7-3; size: .; CDR3: CASSSTDSTEAFF; DNA: TGTGCCAGCAGCTCAACCGACAGCACTGAAGCTTTCTTT
D: .; J: TRBJ1-4; V: TRBV4-1; size: .; CDR3: CASSPASQRSYEKLFF; DNA: TGCGCCAGCAGCCCTGCCTCCCAGCGATCTTATGAAAAACTGTTTTTT
D: TRBD1; J: TRBJ1-6; V: TRBV5-1; size: .; CDR3: CASSLDNRGLDNSPLHF; DNA: TGCGCCAGCAGCTTGGATAACAGGGGCCTTGATAATTCACCCCTCCACTTT
D: TRBD1; J: TRBJ2-5; V: TRBV6-2/TRBV6-3; size: .; CDR3: CASSRGQGEQETQYF; DNA: TGTGCCAGCAGCCGTGGACAGGGTGAACAAGAGACCCAGTACTTC
D: .; J: TRBJ1-3; V: TRBV7-9; size: once; CDR3: CASSFPAGGSGNTIYF; DNA: TGTGCCAGCAGCTTCCCGGCGGGGGGGTCTGGAAACACCATATATTTT
D: .; J: TRBJ2-1; V: TRBV30; size: few; CDR3: CAWSKIEQFF; DNA: TGTGCCTGGAGTAAGATTGAGCAGTTCTTC
D: .; J: TRBJ2-1; V: TRBV13; size: .; CDR3: CASSLYQRSYNEQFF; DNA: TGTGCCAGCAGCTTATATCAGAGGTCCTACAATGAGCAGTTCTTC
D: .; J: TRBJ1-4; V: TRBV19; size: .; CDR3: CASSMYGGPTNEKLFF; DNA: TGTGCCAGTAGTATGTATGGAGGACCAACTAATGAAAAACTGTTTTTT
D: .; J: TRBJ2-5; V: TRBV5-1; size: .; CDR3: CASSLGGQAQETQYF; DNA: TGCGCCAGCAGCTTGGGGGGGCAGGCCCAAGAGACCCAGTACTTC
D: .; J: TRBJ2-5; V: TRBV7-2; size: .; CDR3: CASSLIELAGETQYF; DNA: TGTGCCAGCAGCTTAATCGAGCTAGCTGGAGAGACCCAGTACTTC
D: TRBD2; J: TRBJ2-3; V: TRBV29-1; size: .; CDR3: CSVTTSGGIDTQYF; DNA: TGCAGCGTTACAACTAGCGGGGGGATAGATACGCAGTATTTT
D: TRBD1; J: TRBJ1-3; V: TRBV10-3; size: .; CDR3: CAISSQGAGNTIYF; DNA: TGTGCCATCAGTTCACAGGGGGCTGGAAACACCATATATTTT
D: .; J: TRBJ2-3; V: TRBV27; size: .; CDR3: CASSPNRLPDSGTQYF; DNA: TGTGCCAGCAGTCCGAATCGACTACCCGACTCGGGTACGCAGTATTTT
D: .; J: TRBJ1-1; V: TRBV6-1; size: .; CDR3: CASSEVGFTEAFF; DNA: TGTGCCAGCAGTGAAGTAGGTTTCACTGAAGCTTTCTTT
D: .; J: TRBJ1-4; V: TRBV2; size: .; CDR3: CASSGGGLGEKLFF; DNA: TGTGCCAGCAGTGGGGGCGGATTGGGAGAAAAACTGTTTTTT
D: .; J: TRBJ2-3; V: TRBV18; size: .; CDR3: CASSALASTDTQYF; DNA: TGTGCCAGCTCGGCCCTAGCGAGCACAGATACGCAGTATTTT
D: .; J: TRBJ2-3; V: TRBV6-4; size: .; CDR3: CASSPLGSTDTQYF; DNA: TGTGCCAGCAGCCCGCTCGGGAGCACAGATACGCAGTATTTT
D: .; J: TRBJ2-3; V: TRBV3-1/TRBV3-2; size: .; CDR3: CASSRAGQADTQYF; DNA: TGTGCCAGCAGCCGGGCAGGGCAGGCAGATACGCAGTATTTT
D: .; J: TRBJ1-3; V: TRBV5-4; size: .; CDR3: CASSWASEGNTIYF; DNA: TGTGCCAGCAGCTGGGCATCTGAGGGAAACACCATATATTTT
D: .; J: TRBJ2-2; V: TRBV7-3; size: .; CDR3: CASSSDGTRRGELFF; DNA: TGTGCCAGCAGCTCCGATGGGACTCGCCGAGGGGAGCTGTTTTTT
D: TRBD1; J: TRBJ1-2; V: TRBV3-1/TRBV3-2; size: many; CDR3: CASSQSGGDSYGYTF; DNA: TGTGCCAGCAGCCAATCAGGGGGGGACAGCTATGGCTACACCTTC
D: TRBD2; J: TRBJ2-3; V: TRBV5-1; size: once; CDR3: CASSHRLAGGHTDTQYF; DNA: TGCGCCAGCAGCCACCGACTAGCGGGGGGGCACACAGATACGCAGTATTTT